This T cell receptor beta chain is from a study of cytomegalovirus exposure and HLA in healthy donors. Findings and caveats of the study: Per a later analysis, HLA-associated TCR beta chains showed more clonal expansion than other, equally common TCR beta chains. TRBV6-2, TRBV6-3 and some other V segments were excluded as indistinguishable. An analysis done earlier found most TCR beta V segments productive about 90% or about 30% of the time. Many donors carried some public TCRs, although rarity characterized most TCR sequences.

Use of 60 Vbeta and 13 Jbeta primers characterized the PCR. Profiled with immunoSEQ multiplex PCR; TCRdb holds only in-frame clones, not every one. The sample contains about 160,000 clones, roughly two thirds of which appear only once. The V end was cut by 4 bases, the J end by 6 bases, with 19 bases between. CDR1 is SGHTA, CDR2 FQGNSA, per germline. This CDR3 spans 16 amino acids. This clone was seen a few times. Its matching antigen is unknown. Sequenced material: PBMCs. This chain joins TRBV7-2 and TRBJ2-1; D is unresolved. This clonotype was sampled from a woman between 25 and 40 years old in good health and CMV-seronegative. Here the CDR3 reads CASSSQRLTQANEQFF. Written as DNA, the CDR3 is TGTGCCAGCAGCTCGCAACGGCTCACGCAGGCCAATGAGCAGTTCTTC.